The source of this TCR beta chain is a study of blood T cells in healthy people across ages. The second PCR ran 7 to 11 cycles with a sample-barcoded 5' primer and J-beta primers. Every individual sample yielded 2.5 million or more paired-end reads (each containing CDR3). From the 5' RACE reads, TCRdb called clonotypes with MiXCR, one entry per CDR3 protein. The sample holds 750,000 or so distinct CDR3 sequences, just under 25% seen once. The germline V gene encodes CDR1 SGHAT and CDR2 FQNNGV. The CDR3 sequence is 19 residues long. This sample also appeared in a second study, on T cells of mothers and their children. From that report: The study obtained over 8.5 million TCR beta CDR3 reads per mother and around 3 million per child. Related mother-child pairs shared slightly more overlap than unrelated pairs, but the difference was non-significant.

The rearrangement links TRBV11-2 to TRBJ2-5, with 15 bases fitting TRBD2. The J call is in doubt because the DNA end fits TRBJ2-1 better. This TCR derives from a boy aged 5-17 years in good health. Source material: blood. CDR3 sequence: CASSLDLGGLAGGSNEQFF. DNA for the CDR3: TGTGCCAGCAGCTTAGACCTAGGTGGACTAGCGGGAGGGAGCAATGAGCAGTTCTTC.